A selection of T cell receptor beta chains follows, all from one sample in a study of T-cell memory formation after mild COVID-19. One entry per CDR3 protein, called by TCRdb with MiXCR from the 5' RACE reads. This table has 140,000 or so distinct CDR3 sequences, roughly 21% appearing once. The sequenced sample consisted of PBMCs or a T cell subset sorted from them (not recorded which). Receptor source: an adult woman who had mild COVID-19 (a few samples of this study predate the infection). Cell type and time point are not known. Each CDR3 is given with its conserved first and last residue. D genes are given only for firm matches. Where a row states a size, it is once, few, many or the class of an expanded clone; other rows omit it.

>NA|TRBJ2-3|TRBD2|TRBV24-1
TGTGCCACCAGTGTAGGAGCGGGAGTAACAGATACGCAGTATTTT
CATSVGAGVTDTQYF
>few|TRBJ2-3|NA|TRBV7-2
TGTGCCAGCGCGGACAGCACAGATACGCAGTTTTTT
CASADSTDTQFF
>few|TRBJ2-3|NA|TRBV7-2
TGTGCCAGCAGCTTAGGGGGAGTAGGCACAGATACGCAGTATTTT
CASSLGGVGTDTQYF
>few|TRBJ2-3|NA|TRBV7-6
TGTGCCAGCAGCTTATTTATGCCGGGGGACGACACAGATACGCAGTATTTT
CASSLFMPGDDTDTQYF
>NA|TRBJ2-3|TRBD2|TRBV5-1
TGCGCCAGCAGCTTGGAGAATTGGCGGGAGGAGCCAGATACGCAGTATTTT
CASSLENWREEPDTQYF
>few|TRBJ2-5|NA|TRBV5-1
TGCGCCAGCAGCCCGGCCACAGACCAAGAGACCCAGTACTTC
CASSPATDQETQYF
>few|TRBJ1-6|TRBD1|TRBV5-1
TGCGCCAGCAGCCCTACAGGGGGCAGGGGGAATTCACCCCTCCACTTT
CASSPTGGRGNSPLHF
>many|TRBJ2-3|TRBD2|TRBV7-7
TGTGCTAGCAGCCCTAGCGGGAGCGGAGATACGCAGTATTTT
CASSPSGSGDTQYF
>NA|TRBJ2-3|NA|TRBV12-3/TRBV12-4
TGTGCCAGCAGTACCCGACTAGATTTTCCGGATACGCAGTATTTT
CASSTRLDFPDTQYF
>NA|TRBJ1-5|NA|TRBV5-1
TGCGCCAGCAGCTTGGATACGGGTAGCAATCAGCCCCAGCATTTT
CASSLDTGSNQPQHF
>few|TRBJ2-3|NA|TRBV20-1
TGCAGTGCTAGCCGCCGCCCCCAGGATACGCAGTATTTT
CSASRRPQDTQYF
>few|TRBJ1-2|NA|TRBV4-1
TGCGCCAGCAGCCAAGGTTGGGTAGGGCTGGATGGCTACACCTTC
CASSQGWVGLDGYTF
>few|TRBJ1-3|NA|TRBV6-2/TRBV6-3
TGTGCCAGCAGTTTGCGAAACACCATATATTTT
CASSLRNTIYF
>NA|TRBJ2-2|NA|TRBV6-5
TGTGCCAGCAGTTTTACCACCGGGGAGCTGTTTTTT
CASSFTTGELFF
>NA|TRBJ2-6|TRBD1|TRBV19
TGTGCCAGTAGGCAGGGGGTCGGGGCCAACGTCCTGACTTTC
CASRQGVGANVLTF
>NA|TRBJ1-2|NA|TRBV6-1
TGTGCCAGCAGTGAAGCGCAGGTCTCGCACCTCTATGGCTACACCTTC
CASSEAQVSHLYGYTF
>NA|TRBJ1-1|NA|TRBV20-1
TGCAGTGCTAGTGACCCTATGAGGGTCGGCACTGAAGCTTTCTTT
CSASDPMRVGTEAFF
>NA|TRBJ1-1|NA|TRBV7-2
TGTGCCAGCAGCTTAGCCGGGGGTTACACTGAAGCTTTCTTT
CASSLAGGYTEAFF
>few|TRBJ2-1|NA|TRBV29-1
TGCAGCGTTGGAAGAAGAAGCTCCTACAATGAGCAGTTCTTC
CSVGRRSSYNEQFF
>many|TRBJ2-7|TRBD2|TRBV5-1
TGCGCCAGCGGACTAGCGGGGGCCACCTCCTACGAGCAGTACTTC
CASGLAGATSYEQYF
>NA|TRBJ2-1|NA|TRBV7-2
TGTGCCAGCAGCTTAGTCGTGGGAAGATCCTACAATGAGCAGTTCTTC
CASSLVVGRSYNEQFF
>NA|TRBJ1-5|NA|TRBV12-3/TRBV12-4
TGTGCCAGCACCGGGACTGTGCATAGCAATCAGCCCCAGCATTTT
CASTGTVHSNQPQHF
>few|TRBJ2-3|TRBD2|TRBV20-1
TGCAGTGCTATTGGGACTAGCGGTGTCACAGATACGCAGTATTTT
CSAIGTSGVTDTQYF
>few|TRBJ2-2|NA|TRBV24-1
TGTGCCACCAATGAGGGGCAACCCTCCACCGGGGAGCTGTTTTTT
CATNEGQPSTGELFF
>few|TRBJ2-3|NA|TRBV20-1
TGCAGTGCCACCTCGGCGCGGGCCAGCAAGGATACGCAGTATTTT
CSATSARASKDTQYF
>NA|TRBJ1-6|NA|TRBV7-9
TGTGCCAGCAGCTCCTCGACTGGAAGCTCCTATAATTCACCCCTCCACTTT
CASSSSTGSSYNSPLHF
>many|TRBJ2-5|TRBD2|TRBV7-2
TGTGCCAGCAGCTCCGGACTAGCGGGAGTAGAGACCCAGTACTTC
CASSSGLAGVETQYF
>few|TRBJ2-4|TRBD2|TRBV9
TGTGCCAGCAGGTACCGTAGCGGGGCTGGAAACATTCAGTACTTC
CASRYRSGAGNIQYF
>NA|TRBJ2-7|NA|TRBV5-1
TGCGCCAGCAGCCAGGACACGGAAGGGCGCGAGCAGTACTTC
CASSQDTEGREQYF
>many|TRBJ2-5|NA|TRBV21-1
TGTGCCAGCAGCGTCCCCCAGCAGGGGGCGGAACAAGAGACCCAGTACTTC
CASSVPQQGAEQETQYF
>NA|TRBJ2-7|NA|TRBV7-2
TGTGCCAGCAGCTTAGAAATAGGCGAGCAGTACTTC
CASSLEIGEQYF
>NA|TRBJ2-1|NA|TRBV20-1
TGCAGTGTACGGAGTAACTACAATGAGCAGTTCTTC
CSVRSNYNEQFF
>NA|TRBJ2-2|NA|TRBV7-9
TGTGCCAGCAGCTTAGGGCAGGCGGGCACCGGGGAGCTGTTTTTT
CASSLGQAGTGELFF
>NA|TRBJ1-1|TRBD1|TRBV5-1
TGCGCCAGCAGACCCGGGACAGCGAACACTGAAGCTTTCTTT
CASRPGTANTEAFF
>NA|TRBJ1-5|TRBD1|TRBV18
TGTGCCAGCTCACCCTACACAGGGGGGCCCCAGCATTTT
CASSPYTGGPQHF
>few|TRBJ2-1|TRBD1|TRBV15
TGTGCCACAGCCCGGGACAGGGACTCCTACAATGAGCAGTTCTTC
CATARDRDSYNEQFF
>NA|TRBJ2-7|TRBD2|TRBV20-1
TGCAGTGCCACCGGGAGCGGGGGGTTATTGAGCTCCTACGAGCAGTACTTC
CSATGSGGLLSSYEQYF
>few|TRBJ2-5|NA|TRBV5-1
TGCGCCAGCAGCTTGGGTGCGACCCAGTACTTC
CASSLGATQYF
>NA|TRBJ1-2|NA|TRBV11-2
TGTGCCAGCAGCTTAAATTCAGTTGGCTACACCTTC
CASSLNSVGYTF
>NA|TRBJ2-6|NA|TRBV29-1
TGCAGCGTGACTAACGACGGCGGCGGGCTGGCCAACGTCCTGACTTTC
CSVTNDGGGLANVLTF
>NA|TRBJ1-1|NA|TRBV20-1
TGCAGTGCTAGAGTTGGGGCCGTGGGTGAAGCTTTCTTT
CSARVGAVGEAFF
>NA|TRBJ1-5|NA|TRBV20-1
TGCAGTGCTAGAGGCGGGAATAGCAATCAGCCCCAGCATTTT
CSARGGNSNQPQHF
>NA|TRBJ2-7|NA|TRBV18
TGTGCCAGCTCACCAGATCACAGTAGATACGAGCAGTACTTC
CASSPDHSRYEQYF
>NA|TRBJ1-1|TRBD1|TRBV12-3/TRBV12-4
TGTGCCAGCAGTTTAGGTCTTCAGGGGGCGACTGAAGCTTTCTTT
CASSLGLQGATEAFF
>few|TRBJ1-1|NA|TRBV6-1
TGTGCCAGCACCCGACAGCTCCGGGACACTGAAGCTTTCTTT
CASTRQLRDTEAFF
>NA|TRBJ2-3|TRBD2|TRBV29-1
TGCAGCGGCGGGACTAGCATAACAGATACGCAGTATTTT
CSGGTSITDTQYF
>few|TRBJ2-3|NA|TRBV28
TGTGCCAGCGCACCGGGGGACACAGATACGCAGTATTTT
CASAPGDTDTQYF
>few|TRBJ1-5|NA|TRBV3-1
TGTGCCAGCAGTCGCAGTACAGTCAATCAGCCCCAGCATTTT
CASSRSTVNQPQHF
>few|TRBJ2-2|NA|TRBV6-5
TGTGCCAGCAGTTACACCAGGGTTACCGGGGAGCTGTTTTTT
CASSYTRVTGELFF
>NA|TRBJ2-7|TRBD1|TRBV5-1
TGCGCCAGCAGCCCACTACAGGGGGGTTACGAGCAGTACTTC
CASSPLQGGYEQYF
>NA|TRBJ2-7|TRBD1|TRBV29-1
TGCAGCGTTGGACAGGGGCGTATCTACGAGCAGTACTTC
CSVGQGRIYEQYF
>NA|TRBJ1-5|NA|TRBV4-1
TGCGCCAGCAGCCAAGGGACCTTCCAGCCCCAGCATTTT
CASSQGTFQPQHF
>few|TRBJ2-7|TRBD2|TRBV20-1
TGCAGTGCTACGACTAGCGGTGCCTACGAGCAGTACTTC
CSATTSGAYEQYF
>few|TRBJ2-3|TRBD2|TRBV4-2
TGTGCCAGCAGCCAAGGGGAACTAGCGCAGCAGTATTTT
CASSQGELAQQYF
>once|TRBJ2-2|TRBD2|TRBV7-9
TGTCCCAGCAGCCCAACTAGCGGGAGACGTGGCACCGGGGAGCTGTTTTTT
CPSSPTSGRRGTGELFF